This T cell receptor beta chain was sequenced for a study of blood T cell repertoires in COVID-19. Study details: The United States, Italy and Spain provided the acute and convalescent COVID-19 samples.

Profiled with immunoSEQ multiplex PCR; TCRdb holds only in-frame clones, not every one. There are around 700,000 clones in the sample; about nine tenths occur only once, and 0.2% to 0.3% lies in the top ten. V lost 4 bases to trimming and J lost 6 bases; unmatched junction nucleotides: 8. Germline loops: CDR1 LNHDA, CDR2 SQIVND (reference sequence). This CDR3 is built from 14 residues. Material: peripheral blood. V is TRBV19 and J is TRBJ2-7; 8 bases match TRBD1. This clonotype originated in a woman aged 18-29 years with acute or convalescent COVID-19. The CDR3 is CASSNGQGGSEQYF. The CDR3 nucleotides are TGTGCCAGTAGTAACGGACAGGGCGGCTCCGAGCAGTACTTC.